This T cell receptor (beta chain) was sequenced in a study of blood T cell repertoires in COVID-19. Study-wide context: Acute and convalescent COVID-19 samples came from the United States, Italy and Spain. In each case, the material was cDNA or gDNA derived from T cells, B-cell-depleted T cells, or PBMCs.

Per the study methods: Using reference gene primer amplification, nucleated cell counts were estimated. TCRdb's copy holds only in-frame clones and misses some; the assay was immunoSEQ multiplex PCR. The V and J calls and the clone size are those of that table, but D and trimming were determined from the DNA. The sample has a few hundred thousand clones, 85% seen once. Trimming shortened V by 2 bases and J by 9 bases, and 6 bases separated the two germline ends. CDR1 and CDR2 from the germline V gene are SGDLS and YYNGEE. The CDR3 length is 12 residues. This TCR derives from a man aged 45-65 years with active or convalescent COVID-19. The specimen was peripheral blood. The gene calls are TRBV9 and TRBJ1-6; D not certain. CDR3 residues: CASSVGSSPLHF. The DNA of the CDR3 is TGTGCCAGCAGCGTTGGGAGTTCACCCCTCCACTTT. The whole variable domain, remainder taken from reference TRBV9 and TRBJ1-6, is DSGVTQTPKHLITATGQRVTLRCSPRSGDLSVYWYQQSLDQGLQFLIQYYNGEERAKGNILERFSAQQFPDLHSELNLSSLELGDSALYFCASSVGSSPLHFGNGTRLTVT.